Shown below are 5 T cell receptor beta chains from a single sample sequenced in a study of blood T cell repertoires in COVID-19. The method was immunoSEQ multiplex PCR; TCRdb's version includes in-frame clones alone and lacks a portion of them. The sample consists of 9,500 to 10,000 clones, around 78% of them appearing once. The sequenced material came from peripheral blood. The source is a human donor in a cohort sampled during active COVID-19.

V is TRBV4-3 and J is TRBJ2-5; a weak D match, TRBD1 (5 bases). Trimming removed 1 base at V and 4 bases at J, with 10 bases between. Looked up from germline, CDR1 is LGHNA and CDR2 is YSLEER. CDR3 length: 14 residues. The CDR3 bases are TGCGCCAGCAGCCAAGTGGGGCCCTCAGAGACCCAGTACTTC. Translated: CASSQVGPSETQYF.

The V and J genes are TRBV2 and TRBJ1-1, with TRBD1 as a possible D gene (6 bases). The CDR3 loop spans 14 amino acids. Looked up from germline, CDR1 is SNHLY and CDR2 is FYNNEI. With 2 bases removed from V and 3 bases from J, the gap between germline ends came to 10 bases. This CDR3 reads CASSEMGADTEAFF. As DNA, the CDR3 is TGTGCCAGCAGTGAAATGGGGGCCGACACTGAAGCTTTCTTT.

This clone came up a few times. The V gene is TRBV6-1, the J gene TRBJ2-1; TRBD2 matches at 14 bases. Trimming at V came to 4 bases and at J to 6 bases, leaving 5 bases not matched to a gene. CDR3 length equals 16 residues. The germline V gene encodes CDR1 MNHNS and CDR2 SASEGT. The CDR3 nucleotides are TGTGCCAGCAGTGCACCCGGACTAGCGGGGGGCAATGAGCAGTTCTTC. Its translation is CASSAPGLAGGNEQFF.

This clone showed up just once. The chain carries TRBV4-2 and TRBJ2-7; 12 bases map to TRBD2. With V trimmed by 1 base and J by 7 bases, 8 bases remained unmatched. This CDR3 has 16 amino acids. Germline V gene lookup returns CDR1 LGHNA and CDR2 YNFKEQ. The CDR3 DNA reads TGTGCCAGCAGCCAAGGGCTAGCGGGGGGGCCCGAAGAGCAGTACTTC. Residues: CASSQGLAGGPEEQYF.

This chain joins TRBV5-6 and TRBJ2-7; D not resolved. Germline V lookup: CDR1 SGHDT, CDR2 YYEEEE. The CDR3 runs 16 residues. V was cut by 0 bases and J by 0 bases, with 13 bases left in between. Here the CDR3 DNA reads TGTGCCAGCAGCTTGGCCCTACGTAGTCCCTCCTACGAGCAGTACTTC. As protein: CASSLALRSPSYEQYF.